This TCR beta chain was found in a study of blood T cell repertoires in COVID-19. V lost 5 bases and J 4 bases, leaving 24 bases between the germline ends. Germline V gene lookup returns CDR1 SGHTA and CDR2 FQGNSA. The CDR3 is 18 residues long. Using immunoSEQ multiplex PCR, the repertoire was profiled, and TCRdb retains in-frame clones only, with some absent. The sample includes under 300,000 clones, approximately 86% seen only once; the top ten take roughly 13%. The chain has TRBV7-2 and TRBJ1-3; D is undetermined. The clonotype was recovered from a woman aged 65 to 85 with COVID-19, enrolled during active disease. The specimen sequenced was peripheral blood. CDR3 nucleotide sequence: TGTGCCAGCAGCCAAGTTAGAAGTCCTCTTTACCCAGGAAACACCATATATTTT. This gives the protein CASSQVRSPLYPGNTIYF.